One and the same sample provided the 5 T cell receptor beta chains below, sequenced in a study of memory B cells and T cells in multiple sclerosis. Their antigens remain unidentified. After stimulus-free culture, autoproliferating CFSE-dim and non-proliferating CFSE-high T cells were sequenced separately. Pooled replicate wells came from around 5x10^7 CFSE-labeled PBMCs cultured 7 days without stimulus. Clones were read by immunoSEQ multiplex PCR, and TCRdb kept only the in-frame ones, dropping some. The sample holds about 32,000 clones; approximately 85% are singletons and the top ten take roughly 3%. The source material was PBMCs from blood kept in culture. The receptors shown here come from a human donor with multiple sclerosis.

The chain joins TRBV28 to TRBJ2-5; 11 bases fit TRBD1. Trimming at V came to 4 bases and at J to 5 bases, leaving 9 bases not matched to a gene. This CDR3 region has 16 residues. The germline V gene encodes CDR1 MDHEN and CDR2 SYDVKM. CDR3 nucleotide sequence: TGTGCCAGCAGTTCCAGGACAGGGGGCACCTGGGAGACCCAGTACTTC. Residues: CASSSRTGGTWETQYF.

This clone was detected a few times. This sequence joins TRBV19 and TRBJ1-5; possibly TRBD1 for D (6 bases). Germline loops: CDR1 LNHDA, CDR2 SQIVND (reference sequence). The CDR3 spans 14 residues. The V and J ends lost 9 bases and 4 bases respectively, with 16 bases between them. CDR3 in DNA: TGTGCCAGCAAACAACAGGGAGGGAATCAGCCCCAGCATTTT. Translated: CASKQQGGNQPQHF. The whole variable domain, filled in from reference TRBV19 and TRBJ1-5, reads DGGITQSPKYLFRKEGQNVTLSCEQNLNHDAMYWYRQDPGQGLRLIYYSQIVNDFQKGDIAEGYSVSREKKESFPLTVTSAQKNPTAFYLCASKQQGGNQPQHFGDGTRLSIL.

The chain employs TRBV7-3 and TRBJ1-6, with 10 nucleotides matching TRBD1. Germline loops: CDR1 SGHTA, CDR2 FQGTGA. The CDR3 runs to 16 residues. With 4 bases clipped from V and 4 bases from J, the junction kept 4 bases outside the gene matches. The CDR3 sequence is CASSSGTGEYNSPLHF. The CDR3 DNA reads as TGTGCCAGCAGCTCCGGGACAGGGGAGTATAATTCACCCCTCCACTTT.

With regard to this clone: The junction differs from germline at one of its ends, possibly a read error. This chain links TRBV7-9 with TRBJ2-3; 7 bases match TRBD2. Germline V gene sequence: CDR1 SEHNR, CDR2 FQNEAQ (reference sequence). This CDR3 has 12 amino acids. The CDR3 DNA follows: TGTGCCAGCAGCCTAGCGGCGGATACGCAGTATTTT. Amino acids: CASSLAADTQYF.

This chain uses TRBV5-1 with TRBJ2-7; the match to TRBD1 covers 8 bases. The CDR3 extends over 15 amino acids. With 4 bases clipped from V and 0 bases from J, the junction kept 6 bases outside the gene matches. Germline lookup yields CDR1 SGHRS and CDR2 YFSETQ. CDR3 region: CASSGGQASSYEQYF. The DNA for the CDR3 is TGCGCCAGCAGCGGGGGACAGGCCTCCTCCTACGAGCAGTACTTC.